Sequencing of this T cell receptor (beta chain) was carried out in a study of preoperative IRX-2 immunotherapy in early breast cancer. Treatment: preoperative locoregional IRX-2 cytokine immunotherapy. Patients received preoperative, locoregional IRX-2 cytokine immunotherapy in a phase Ib study. Sequencing used immunoSEQ multiplex PCR; TCRdb keeps in-frame clones, though not all of them. The sample carries about 7,700 clones, around 82% recorded once. The source was tumor tissue, collected after IRX-2 immunotherapy. The sequence derives from a human donor with breast cancer.

CDR3 loop: CASSYSAGNEETQYF. The CDR3 DNA reads as TGTGCCAGCAGTTACTCGGCGGGGAATGAGGAGACCCAGTACTTC. This chain connects TRBV6-8 to TRBJ2-5; D perhaps matches TRBD2 (6 bases). The CDR3 runs 15 residues. Deletions cut 0 bases from V and 5 bases from J, with 13 bases between. Germline V lookup: CDR1 MNHGY, CDR2 SAAAGT.